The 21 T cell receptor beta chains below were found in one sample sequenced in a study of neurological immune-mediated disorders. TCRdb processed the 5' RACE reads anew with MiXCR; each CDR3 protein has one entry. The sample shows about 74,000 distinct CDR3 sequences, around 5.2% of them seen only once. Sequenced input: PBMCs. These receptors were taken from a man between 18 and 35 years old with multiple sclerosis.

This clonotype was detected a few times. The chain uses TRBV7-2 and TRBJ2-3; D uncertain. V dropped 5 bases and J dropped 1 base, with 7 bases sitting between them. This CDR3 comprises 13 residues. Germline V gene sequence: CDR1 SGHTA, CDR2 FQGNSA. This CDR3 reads CASSPNRTDTQYF. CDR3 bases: TGTGCCAGCAGCCCCAACCGCACAGATACGCAGTATTTT.

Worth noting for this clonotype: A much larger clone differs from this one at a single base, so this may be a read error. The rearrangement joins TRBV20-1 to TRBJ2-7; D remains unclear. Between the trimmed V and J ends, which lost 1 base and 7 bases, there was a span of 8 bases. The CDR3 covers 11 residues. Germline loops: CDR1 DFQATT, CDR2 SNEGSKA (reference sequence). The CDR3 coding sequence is TGCAGTGCTAGAGGGATCGGGGAGCAGTACTTC. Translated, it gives CSARGIGEQYF.

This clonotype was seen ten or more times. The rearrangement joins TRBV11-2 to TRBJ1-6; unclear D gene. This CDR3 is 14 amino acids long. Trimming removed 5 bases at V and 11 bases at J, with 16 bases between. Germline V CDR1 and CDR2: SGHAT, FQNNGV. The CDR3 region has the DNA TGTGCCAGCAGCCCCGGACGGATCGGGACACCCCTCCACTTT. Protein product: CASSPGRIGTPLHF.

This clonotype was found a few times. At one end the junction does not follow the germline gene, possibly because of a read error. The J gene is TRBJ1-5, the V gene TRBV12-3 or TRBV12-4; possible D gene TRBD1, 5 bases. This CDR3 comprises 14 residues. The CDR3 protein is CASSRAEGNQPQNF. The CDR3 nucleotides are TGTGCCAGCAGCCGGGCAGAGGGGAATCAGCCCCAGAATTTT.

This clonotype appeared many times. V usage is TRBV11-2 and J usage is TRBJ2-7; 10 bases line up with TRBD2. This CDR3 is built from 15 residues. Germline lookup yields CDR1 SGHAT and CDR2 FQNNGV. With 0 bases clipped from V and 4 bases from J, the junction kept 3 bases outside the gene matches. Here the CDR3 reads CASSLELAGPYEQYF. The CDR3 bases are TGTGCCAGCAGCTTAGAACTAGCGGGACCTTACGAGCAGTACTTC.

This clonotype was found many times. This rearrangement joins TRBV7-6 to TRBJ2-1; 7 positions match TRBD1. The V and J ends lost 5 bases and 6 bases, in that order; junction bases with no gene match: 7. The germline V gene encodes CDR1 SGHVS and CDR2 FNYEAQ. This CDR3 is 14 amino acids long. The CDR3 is CASSPITGVNEQFF. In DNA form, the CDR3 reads TGTGCCAGCAGCCCGATAACAGGGGTCAATGAGCAGTTCTTC.

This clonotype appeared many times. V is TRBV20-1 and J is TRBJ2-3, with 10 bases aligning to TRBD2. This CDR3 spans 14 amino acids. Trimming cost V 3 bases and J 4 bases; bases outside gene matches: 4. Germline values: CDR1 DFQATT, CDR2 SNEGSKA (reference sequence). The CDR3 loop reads CSASSGTSADTQYF. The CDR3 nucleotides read TGCAGTGCTAGTTCGGGGACTAGCGCAGATACGCAGTATTTT.

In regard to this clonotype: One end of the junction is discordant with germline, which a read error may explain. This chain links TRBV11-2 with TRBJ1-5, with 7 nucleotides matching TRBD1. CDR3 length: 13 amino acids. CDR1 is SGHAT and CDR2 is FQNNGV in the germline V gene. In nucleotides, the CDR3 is TGTGCCAGCAGCCCACAGGGGCGGCAGCCCCAGAATTTT. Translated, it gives CASSPQGRQPQNF.

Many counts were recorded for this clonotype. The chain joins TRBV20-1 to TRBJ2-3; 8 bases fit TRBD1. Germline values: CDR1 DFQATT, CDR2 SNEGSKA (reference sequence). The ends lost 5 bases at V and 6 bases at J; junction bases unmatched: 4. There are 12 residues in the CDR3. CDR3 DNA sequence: TGCAGTGCTTTAACAGGGGGTGATACGCAGTATTTT. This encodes CSALTGGDTQYF.

The CDR3 region is CASSLQTGGNQPQHF. DNA of the CDR3: TGCGCCAGCAGCCTCCAGACAGGGGGCAATCAGCCCCAGCATTTT. This sequence joins TRBV5-1 and TRBJ1-5, with TRBD1 matching over 8 bases. The ends lost 4 bases at V and 2 bases at J; junction bases unmatched: 5. The V gene's germline CDR1 is SGHRS and CDR2 YFSETQ. The CDR3 covers 15 residues.

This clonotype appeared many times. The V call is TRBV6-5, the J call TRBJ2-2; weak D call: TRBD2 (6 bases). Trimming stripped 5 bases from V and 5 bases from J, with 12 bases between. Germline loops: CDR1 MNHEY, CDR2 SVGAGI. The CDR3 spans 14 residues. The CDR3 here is CASSLGTGTGELFF. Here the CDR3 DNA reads TGTGCCAGCAGTCTGGGGACTGGGACCGGGGAGCTGTTTTTT.

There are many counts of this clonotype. CDR3 amino acids: CASSLATSVYNEQFF. CDR3 in DNA: TGCGCCAGCAGCTTGGCCACTAGCGTCTACAATGAGCAGTTCTTC. This chain connects TRBV5-1 to TRBJ2-1, with 7 bases fitting TRBD2. The CDR3 runs 15 residues. Germline V gives CDR1 SGHRS, CDR2 YFSETQ. V trimming: 0 bases; J trimming: 3 bases; junction bases outside the gene matches: 3.

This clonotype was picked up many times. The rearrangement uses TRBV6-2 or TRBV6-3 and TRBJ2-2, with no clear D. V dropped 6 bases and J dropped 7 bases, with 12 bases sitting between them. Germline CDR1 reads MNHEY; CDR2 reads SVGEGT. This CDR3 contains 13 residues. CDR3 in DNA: TGTGCCAGCAGGACTGCAGGAGTCGGGGAGCTGTTTTTT. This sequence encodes CASRTAGVGELFF.

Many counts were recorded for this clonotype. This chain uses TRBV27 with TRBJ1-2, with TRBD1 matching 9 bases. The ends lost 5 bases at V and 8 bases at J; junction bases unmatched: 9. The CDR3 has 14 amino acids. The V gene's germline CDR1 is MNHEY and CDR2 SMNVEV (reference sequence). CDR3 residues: CASSVGQGMGGYTF. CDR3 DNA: TGTGCCAGCAGTGTGGGACAGGGAATGGGGGGCTACACCTTC.

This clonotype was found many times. Written as DNA, the CDR3 is TGTGCCAGCAGTTTAGGGGGAGGGGGCGAGCAGTACTTC. Protein: CASSLGGGGEQYF. V is TRBV28 and J is TRBJ2-7; D possibly corresponds to TRBD2 (7 bases). V dropped 2 bases and J dropped 6 bases, with 11 bases sitting between them. Germline V gene lookup returns CDR1 MDHEN and CDR2 SYDVKM. The CDR3 has 13 residues.

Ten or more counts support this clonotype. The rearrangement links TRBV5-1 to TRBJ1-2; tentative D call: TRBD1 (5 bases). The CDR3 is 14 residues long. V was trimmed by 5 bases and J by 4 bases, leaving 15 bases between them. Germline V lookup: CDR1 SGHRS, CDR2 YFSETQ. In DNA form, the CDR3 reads TGCGCCAGCAGGGGGACGGACACTCTCTATGGCTACACCTTC. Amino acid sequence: CASRGTDTLYGYTF.

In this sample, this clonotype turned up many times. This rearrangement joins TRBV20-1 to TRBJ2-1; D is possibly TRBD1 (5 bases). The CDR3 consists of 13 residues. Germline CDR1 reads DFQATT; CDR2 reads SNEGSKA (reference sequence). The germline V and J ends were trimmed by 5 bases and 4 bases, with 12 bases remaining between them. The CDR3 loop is CSASSQGYNEQFF. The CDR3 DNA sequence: TGCAGTGCTTCGTCCCAGGGATACAATGAGCAGTTCTTC.

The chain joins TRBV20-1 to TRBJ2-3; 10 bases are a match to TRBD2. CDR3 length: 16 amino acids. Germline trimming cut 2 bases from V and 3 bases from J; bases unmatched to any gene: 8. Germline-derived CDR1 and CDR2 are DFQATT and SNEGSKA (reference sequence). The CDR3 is CSARRWTSGGTDTQYF. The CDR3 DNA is TGCAGTGCTAGAAGGTGGACTAGCGGTGGTACAGATACGCAGTATTTT.

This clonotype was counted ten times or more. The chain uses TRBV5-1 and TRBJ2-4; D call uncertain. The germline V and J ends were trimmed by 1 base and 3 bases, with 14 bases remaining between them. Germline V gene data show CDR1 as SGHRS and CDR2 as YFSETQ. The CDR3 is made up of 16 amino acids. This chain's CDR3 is CASSLSAQVGKNIQYF. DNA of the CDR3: TGCGCCAGCAGCTTGTCGGCTCAGGTGGGCAAAAACATTCAGTACTTC. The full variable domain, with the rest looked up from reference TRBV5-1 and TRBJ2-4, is KAGVTQTPRYLIKTRGQQVTLSCSPISGHRSVSWYQQTPGQGLQFLFEYFSETQRNKGNFPGRFSGRQFSNSRSEMNVSTLELGDSALYLCASSLSAQVGKNIQYFGAGTRLSVL.

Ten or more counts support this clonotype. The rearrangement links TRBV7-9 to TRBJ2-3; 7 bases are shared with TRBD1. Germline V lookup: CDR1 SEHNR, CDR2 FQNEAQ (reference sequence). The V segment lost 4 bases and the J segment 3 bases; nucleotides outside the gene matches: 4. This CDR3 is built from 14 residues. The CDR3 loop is CASSSRQGTDTQYF. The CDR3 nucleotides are TGTGCCAGCAGCTCCCGACAGGGTACAGATACGCAGTATTTT.

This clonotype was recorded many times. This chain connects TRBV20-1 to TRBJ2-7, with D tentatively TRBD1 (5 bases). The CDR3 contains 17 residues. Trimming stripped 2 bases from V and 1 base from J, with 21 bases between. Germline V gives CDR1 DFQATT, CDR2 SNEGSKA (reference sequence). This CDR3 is CSARLKLHGRGSYEQYF. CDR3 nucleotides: TGCAGTGCTAGACTAAAACTACACGGTAGGGGATCCTACGAGCAGTACTTC.